The clone carrying this TCR beta chain showed up just a few times. This entry comes from a study of T cell responses to AZD1222 COVID-19 vaccine. The assay was immunoSEQ multiplex PCR, and TCRdb's table has in-frame clones only and misses some. Of about 42,000 clones in the sample, about 91% were seen once. Both about-4-week and about-12-week second-dose recipients were combined. Germline V gene data show CDR1 as LNHNV and CDR2 as YYDKDF (reference sequence). The V end was cut by 0 bases, the J end by 7 bases, with 12 bases between. The CDR3 is made up of 15 amino acids. The V gene is TRBV15, the J gene TRBJ2-2; the D call may be TRBD1 or TRBD2 (6 bases each). The TCR originated in an adult who received the AZD1222 COVID-19 vaccine. The input for sequencing was peripheral blood, taken 28 days after the second AZD1222 dose. Written as DNA, the CDR3 is TGTGCCACCAGCAGAGAATGGGGGGCCGGCGGGGAGCTGTTTTTT. Encoded protein: CATSREWGAGGELFF.